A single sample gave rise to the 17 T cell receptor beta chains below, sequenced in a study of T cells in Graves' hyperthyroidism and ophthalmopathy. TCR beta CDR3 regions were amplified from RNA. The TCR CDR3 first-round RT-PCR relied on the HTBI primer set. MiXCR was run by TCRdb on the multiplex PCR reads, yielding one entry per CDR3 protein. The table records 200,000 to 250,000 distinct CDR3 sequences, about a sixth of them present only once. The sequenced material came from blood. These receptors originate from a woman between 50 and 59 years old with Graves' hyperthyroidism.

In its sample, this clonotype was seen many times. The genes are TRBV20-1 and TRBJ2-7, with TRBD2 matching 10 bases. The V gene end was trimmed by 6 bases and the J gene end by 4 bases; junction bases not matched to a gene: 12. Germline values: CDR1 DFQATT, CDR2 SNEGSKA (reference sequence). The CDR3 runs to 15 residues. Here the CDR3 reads CSASASGSNRYEQYF. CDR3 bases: TGCAGTGCGTCTGCTAGCGGGAGTAATCGGTACGAGCAGTACTTC.

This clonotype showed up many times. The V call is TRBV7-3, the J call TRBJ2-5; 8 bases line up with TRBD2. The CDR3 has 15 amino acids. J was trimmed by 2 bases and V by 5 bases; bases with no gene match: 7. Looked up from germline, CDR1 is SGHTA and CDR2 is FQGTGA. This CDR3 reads CASSPYGGGQETQYF. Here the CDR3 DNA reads TGTGCCAGCAGCCCTTATGGCGGGGGGCAAGAGACCCAGTACTTC. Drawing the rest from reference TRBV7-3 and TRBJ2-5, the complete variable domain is GAGVSQTPSNKVTEKGKYVELRCDPISGHTALYWYRQSLGQGPEFLIYFQGTGAADDSGLPNDRFFAVRPEGSVSTLKIQRTERGDSAVYLCASSPYGGGQETQYFGPGTRLLVL.

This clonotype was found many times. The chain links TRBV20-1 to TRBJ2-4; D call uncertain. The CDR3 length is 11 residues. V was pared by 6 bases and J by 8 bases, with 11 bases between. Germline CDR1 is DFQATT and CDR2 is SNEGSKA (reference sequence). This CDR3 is CSAEGPDIQYF. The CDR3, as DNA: TGCAGTGCCGAAGGCCCCGACATTCAGTACTTC.

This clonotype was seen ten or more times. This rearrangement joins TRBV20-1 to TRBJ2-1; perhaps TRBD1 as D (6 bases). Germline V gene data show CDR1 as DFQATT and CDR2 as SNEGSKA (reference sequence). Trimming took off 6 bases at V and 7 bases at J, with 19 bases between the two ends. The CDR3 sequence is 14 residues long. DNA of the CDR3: TGCAGTGCGCAGGACAGCCTAACGTGGAATGAGCAGTTCTTC. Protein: CSAQDSLTWNEQFF.

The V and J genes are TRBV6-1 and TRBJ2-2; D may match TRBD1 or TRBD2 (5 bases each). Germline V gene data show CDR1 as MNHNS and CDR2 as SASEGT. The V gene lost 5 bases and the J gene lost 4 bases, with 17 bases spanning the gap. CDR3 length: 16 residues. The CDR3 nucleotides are TGTGCCAGCAGTACTGGACCGGGACGTGGCACCGGGGAGCTGTTTTTT. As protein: CASSTGPGRGTGELFF.

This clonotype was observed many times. CDR3 nucleotides: TGTGCCAGCAGCTTACCGGGGACTGAAGCTTTCTTT. It specifies CASSLPGTEAFF. The chain combines TRBV11-2 with TRBJ1-1; D is unclear. The CDR3 totals 12 residues. Trimming left V 2 bases short and J 5 bases short, with 6 bases between. The germline V gene encodes CDR1 SGHAT and CDR2 FQNNGV.

This chain's CDR3 is CATSEGQSAQHF. CDR3 nucleotides: TGTGCCACCAGTGAGGGACAGTCAGCCCAGCATTTT. The V call is TRBV24-1, the J call TRBJ1-5; 7 bases match TRBD1. The germline gives CDR1 KGHDR, CDR2 SFDVKD. This CDR3 has 12 residues. The V and J ends lost 4 bases and 11 bases, in that order; junction bases with no gene match: 4.

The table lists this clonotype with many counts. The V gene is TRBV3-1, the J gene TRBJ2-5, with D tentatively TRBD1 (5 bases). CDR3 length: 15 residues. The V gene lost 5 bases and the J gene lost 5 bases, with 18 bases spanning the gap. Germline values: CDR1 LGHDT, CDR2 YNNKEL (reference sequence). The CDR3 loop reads CASSFPEGVRETQYF. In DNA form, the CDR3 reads TGTGCCAGCAGCTTTCCCGAAGGGGTGAGGGAGACCCAGTACTTC.

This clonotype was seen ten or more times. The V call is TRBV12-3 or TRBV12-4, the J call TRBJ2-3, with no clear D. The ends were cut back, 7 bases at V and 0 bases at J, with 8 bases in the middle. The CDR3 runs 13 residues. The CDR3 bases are TGTGCCAGCATTAGGTACAGCACAGATACGCAGTATTTT. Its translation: CASIRYSTDTQYF.

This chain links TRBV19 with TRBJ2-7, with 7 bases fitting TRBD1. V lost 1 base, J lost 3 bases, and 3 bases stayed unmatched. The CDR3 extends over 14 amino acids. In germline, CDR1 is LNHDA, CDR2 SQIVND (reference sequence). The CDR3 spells CASSIGQGVYEQYF. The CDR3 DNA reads TGTGCCAGTAGTATAGGGCAGGGGGTCTACGAGCAGTACTTC.

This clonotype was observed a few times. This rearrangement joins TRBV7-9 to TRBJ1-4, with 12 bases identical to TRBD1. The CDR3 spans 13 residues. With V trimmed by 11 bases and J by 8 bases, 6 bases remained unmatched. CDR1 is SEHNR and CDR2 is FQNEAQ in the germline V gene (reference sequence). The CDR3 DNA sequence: TGTGCCGGATCCGGGACAGGGGGCGAAAAACTGTTTTTT. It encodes CAGSGTGGEKLFF.

The CDR3 nucleotides are TGTGCCTGGAGAGCGACTAGCGGGAGTTCCGCGGATGAGCAGTTCTTC. Translation: CAWRATSGSSADEQFF. The chain recombines TRBV30 with TRBJ2-1; 12 bases are a match to TRBD2. The germline CDR1 and CDR2 sequences are GTSNPN and SVGIG (reference sequence). CDR3 length: 16 amino acids. V lost 3 bases and J lost 8; bases outside the gene matches: 11. The full variable domain, completed using reference TRBV30 and TRBJ2-1, is SQTIHQWPATLVQPVGSPLSLECTVEGTSNPNLYWYRQAAGRGLQLLFYSVGIGQISSEVPQNLSASRPQDRQFILSSKKLLLSDSGFYLCAWRATSGSSADEQFFGPGTRLTVL.

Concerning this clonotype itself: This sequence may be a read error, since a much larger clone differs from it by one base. The CDR3 reads CASSRIDSPNEQFF. CDR3 nucleotides: TGTGCCAGCAGCCGAATCGACAGCCCGAACGAGCAGTTCTTC. The chain has TRBV6-1 and TRBJ2-1; tentative D call: TRBD1 (5 bases). V lost 6 bases to trimming and J lost 10 bases, with 19 bases between them. The CDR3 is 14 residues long. CDR1 is MNHNS, CDR2 SASEGT, per germline.

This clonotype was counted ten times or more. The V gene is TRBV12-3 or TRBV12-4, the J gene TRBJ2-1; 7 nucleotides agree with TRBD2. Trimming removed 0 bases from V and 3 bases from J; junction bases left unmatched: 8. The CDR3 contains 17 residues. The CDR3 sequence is CASSLAEASGVYNEQFF. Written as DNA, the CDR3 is TGTGCCAGCAGTTTAGCGGAGGCTAGCGGAGTCTACAATGAGCAGTTCTTC.

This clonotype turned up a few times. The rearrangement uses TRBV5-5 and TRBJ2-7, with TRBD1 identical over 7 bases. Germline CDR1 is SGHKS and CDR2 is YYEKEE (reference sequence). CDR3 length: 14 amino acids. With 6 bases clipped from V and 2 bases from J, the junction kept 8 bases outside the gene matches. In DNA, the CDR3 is TGTGCCAGCAACCCTGGGACAGCAACCTACGAGCAGTACTTC. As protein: CASNPGTATYEQYF. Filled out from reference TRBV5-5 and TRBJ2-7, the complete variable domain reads DAGVTQSPTHLIKTRGQQVTLRCSPISGHKSVSWYQQVLGQGPQFIFQYYEKEERGRGNFPDRFSARQFPNYSSELNVNALLLGDSALYLCASNPGTATYEQYFGPGTRLTVT.

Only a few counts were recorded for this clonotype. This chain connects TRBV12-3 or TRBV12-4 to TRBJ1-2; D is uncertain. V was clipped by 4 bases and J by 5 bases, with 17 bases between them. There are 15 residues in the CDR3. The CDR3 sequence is CASSYPLEGGYGYTF. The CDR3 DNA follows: TGTGCCAGCAGTTACCCCCTAGAGGGAGGTTATGGCTACACCTTC.

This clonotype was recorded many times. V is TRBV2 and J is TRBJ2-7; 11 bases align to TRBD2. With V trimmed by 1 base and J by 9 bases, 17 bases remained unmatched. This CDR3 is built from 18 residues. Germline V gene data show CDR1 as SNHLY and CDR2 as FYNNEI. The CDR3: CASSEGGMVLAGGWVQYF. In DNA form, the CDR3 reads TGTGCCAGCAGTGAAGGGGGAATGGTCCTAGCGGGAGGTTGGGTGCAGTACTTC.